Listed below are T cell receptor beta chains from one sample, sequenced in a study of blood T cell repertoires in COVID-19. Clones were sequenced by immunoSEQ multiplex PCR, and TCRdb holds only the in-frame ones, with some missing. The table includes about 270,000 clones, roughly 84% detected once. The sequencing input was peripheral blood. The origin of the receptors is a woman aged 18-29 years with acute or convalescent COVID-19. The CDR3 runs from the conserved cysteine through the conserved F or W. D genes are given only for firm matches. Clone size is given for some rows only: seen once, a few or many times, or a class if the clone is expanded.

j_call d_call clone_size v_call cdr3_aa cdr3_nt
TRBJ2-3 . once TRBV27 CASSLQMVTDTQYF TGTGCCAGCAGTTTACAGATGGTCACAGATACGCAGTATTTT
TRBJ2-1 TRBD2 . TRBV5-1 CASSLRTSLNEQFF TGCGCCAGCAGCCTAAGGACTAGCCTCAATGAGCAGTTCTTC
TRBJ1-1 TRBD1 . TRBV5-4 CASSSPGQSNTEAFF TGTGCCAGCAGCTCGCCGGGACAGTCGAACACTGAAGCTTTCTTT
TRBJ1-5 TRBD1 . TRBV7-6 CASSPGTGLRGAQHF TGTGCCAGCAGCCCGGGGACAGGGCTTCGAGGGGCCCAGCATTTT
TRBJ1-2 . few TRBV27 CASSLAGLGNYGYTF TGTGCCAGCAGTTTAGCGGGATTGGGTAACTATGGCTACACCTTC
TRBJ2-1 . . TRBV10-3 CAISEDRGAYNEQFF TGTGCCATCAGTGAGGACCGAGGCGCCTACAATGAGCAGTTCTTC
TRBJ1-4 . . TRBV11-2 CASSLEGSLNEKLFF TGTGCCAGCAGCTTAGAGGGCAGCTTAAATGAAAAACTGTTTTTT
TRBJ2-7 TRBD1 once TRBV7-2 CASSQPGQGSYEQYF TGTGCCAGCAGCCAACCGGGACAGGGATCCTACGAGCAGTACTTC
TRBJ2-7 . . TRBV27 CASSPGVSYEQYF TGTGCCAGCAGTCCAGGGGTCTCCTACGAGCAGTACTTC
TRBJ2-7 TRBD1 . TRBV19 CASSWGQTFSYEQYF TGTGCCAGTAGTTGGGGACAGACCTTTTCCTACGAGCAGTACTTC
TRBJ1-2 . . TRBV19 CASSSPEGLGGYTF TGTGCCAGTAGTAGCCCGGAGGGTCTTGGTGGCTACACCTTC
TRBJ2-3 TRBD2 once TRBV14 CASSRLAGGVVAPPDTQYF TGTGCCAGCAGCCGCCTCGCCGGGGGGGTCGTTGCTCCCCCAGATACGCAGTATTTT
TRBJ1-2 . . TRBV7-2 CASSPQGQSPNYGYTF TGTGCCAGCAGCCCCCAGGGGCAATCCCCTAACTATGGCTACACCTTC
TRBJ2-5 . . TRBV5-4 CASSLRGGSPEETQYF TGTGCCAGCAGCTTGAGGGGGGGGTCCCCCGAAGAGACCCAGTACTTC
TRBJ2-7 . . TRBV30 CAWEKTGRVDEQYF TGTGCCTGGGAGAAAACAGGGAGGGTGGACGAGCAGTACTTC
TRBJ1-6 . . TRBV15 CATSRDHGSLTLHF TGTGCCACCAGCAGAGATCACGGTTCCCTAACCCTCCACTTT
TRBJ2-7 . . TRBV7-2 CASSLVAGTYEQYF TGTGCCAGCAGCTTAGTGGCAGGGACCTACGAGCAGTACTTC
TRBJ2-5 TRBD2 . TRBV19 CASSPQAGGRYATQYF TGTGCCAGTAGTCCCCAGGCCGGCGGGAGGTATGCGACCCAGTACTTC
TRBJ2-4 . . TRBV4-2 CASSQDASIQYF TGTGCCAGCAGCCAAGATGCCAGCATTCAGTACTTC
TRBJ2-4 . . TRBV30 CAWVGVAKNIQYF TGTGCCTGGGTCGGGGTAGCCAAAAACATTCAGTACTTC
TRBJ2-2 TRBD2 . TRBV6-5 CASSYEAGATGELFF TGTGCCAGCAGTTACGAGGCGGGAGCAACCGGGGAGCTGTTTTTT
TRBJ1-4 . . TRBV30 CAWSGQLWATNEKLFF TGTGCCTGGAGCGGACAGTTGTGGGCAACTAATGAAAAACTGTTTTTT
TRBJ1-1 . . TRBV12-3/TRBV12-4 CASSPLKDMWAFF TGTGCCAGCAGTCCCCTAAAAGACATGTGGGCTTTCTTT
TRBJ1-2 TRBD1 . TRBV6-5 CASSREGQGARGYTF TGTGCCAGCAGTCGGGAAGGACAGGGAGCGAGGGGCTACACCTTC
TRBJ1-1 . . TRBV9 CASSADWGNTEAFF TGTGCCAGCAGCGCGGACTGGGGAAACACTGAAGCTTTCTTT
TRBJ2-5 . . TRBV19 CASSRGLRETQYF TGTGCCAGTAGTCGGGGTTTAAGAGAGACCCAGTACTTC